This TCR beta chain was found in a study of cytomegalovirus exposure and HLA in healthy donors. V shed 6 bases and J 4 bases; nucleotides not matched to a gene: 7. Per germline, CDR1 MDHEN and CDR2 SYDVKM. CDR3 length: 15 amino acids. Researchers ran the PCR with 60 Vbeta and 13 Jbeta primers. Clones were read by immunoSEQ multiplex PCR, and TCRdb kept only the in-frame ones, dropping some. The sample yields around 150,000 clones, 80% to 90% seen once. The specimen was PBMCs. The source of this sequence is a man between 18 and 29 years old in good health and CMV-seronegative. The chain joins TRBV28 to TRBJ1-5; 9 positions match TRBD1. CDR3 DNA sequence: TGTGCCAGCAGACTGACAGGGGGGAGTAATCAGCCCCAGCATTTT. Its protein product is CASRLTGGSNQPQHF.